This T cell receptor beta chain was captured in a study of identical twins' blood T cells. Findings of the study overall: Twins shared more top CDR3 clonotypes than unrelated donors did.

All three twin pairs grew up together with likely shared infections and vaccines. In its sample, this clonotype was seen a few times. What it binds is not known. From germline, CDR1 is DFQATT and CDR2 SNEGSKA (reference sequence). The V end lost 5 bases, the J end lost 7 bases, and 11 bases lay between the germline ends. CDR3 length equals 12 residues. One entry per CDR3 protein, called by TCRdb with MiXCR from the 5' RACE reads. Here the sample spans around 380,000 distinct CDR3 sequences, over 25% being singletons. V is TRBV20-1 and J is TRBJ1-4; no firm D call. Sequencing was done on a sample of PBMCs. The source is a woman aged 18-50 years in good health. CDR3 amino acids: CSADRVAEKLFF. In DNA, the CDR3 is TGCAGTGCTGACCGGGTTGCTGAAAAACTGTTTTTT.